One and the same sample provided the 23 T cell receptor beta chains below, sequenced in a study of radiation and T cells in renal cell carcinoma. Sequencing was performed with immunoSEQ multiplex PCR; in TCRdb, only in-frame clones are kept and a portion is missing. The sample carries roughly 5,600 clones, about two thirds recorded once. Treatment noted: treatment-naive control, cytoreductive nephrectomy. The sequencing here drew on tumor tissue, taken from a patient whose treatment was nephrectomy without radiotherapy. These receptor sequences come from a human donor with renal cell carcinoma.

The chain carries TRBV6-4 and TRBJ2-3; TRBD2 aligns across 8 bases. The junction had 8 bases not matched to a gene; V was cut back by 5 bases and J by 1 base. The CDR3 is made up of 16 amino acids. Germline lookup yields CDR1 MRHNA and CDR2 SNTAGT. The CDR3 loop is CASSHGLAPGTDTQYF. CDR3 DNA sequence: TGTGCCAGCAGTCACGGACTAGCTCCCGGCACAGATACGCAGTATTTT.

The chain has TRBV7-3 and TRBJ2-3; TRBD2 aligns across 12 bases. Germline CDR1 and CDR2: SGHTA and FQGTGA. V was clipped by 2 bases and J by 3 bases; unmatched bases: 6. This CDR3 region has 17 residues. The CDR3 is CASSLVRLAGGTDTQYF. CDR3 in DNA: TGTGCCAGCAGCTTAGTGCGGCTAGCGGGAGGGACAGATACGCAGTATTTT.

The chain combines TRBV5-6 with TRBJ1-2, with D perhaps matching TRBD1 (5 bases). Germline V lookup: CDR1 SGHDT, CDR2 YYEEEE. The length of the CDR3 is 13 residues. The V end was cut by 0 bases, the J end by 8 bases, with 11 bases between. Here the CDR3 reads CASSLGGFSGYTF. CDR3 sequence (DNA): TGTGCCAGCAGCTTGGGGGGGTTTTCCGGCTACACCTTC.

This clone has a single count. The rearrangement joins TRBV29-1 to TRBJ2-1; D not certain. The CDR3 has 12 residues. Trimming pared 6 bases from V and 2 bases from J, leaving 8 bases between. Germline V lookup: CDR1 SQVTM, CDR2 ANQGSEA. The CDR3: CSVRLPYNEQFF. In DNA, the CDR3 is TGCAGCGTGCGGCTACCCTACAATGAGCAGTTCTTC.

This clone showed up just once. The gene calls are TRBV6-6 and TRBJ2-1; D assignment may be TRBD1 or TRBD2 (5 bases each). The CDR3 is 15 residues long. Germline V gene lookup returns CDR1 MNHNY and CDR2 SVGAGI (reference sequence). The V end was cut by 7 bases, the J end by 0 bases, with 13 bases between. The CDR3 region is CASIMGPSSYNEQFF. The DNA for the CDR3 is TGTGCCAGCATCATGGGACCGAGCTCCTACAATGAGCAGTTCTTC.

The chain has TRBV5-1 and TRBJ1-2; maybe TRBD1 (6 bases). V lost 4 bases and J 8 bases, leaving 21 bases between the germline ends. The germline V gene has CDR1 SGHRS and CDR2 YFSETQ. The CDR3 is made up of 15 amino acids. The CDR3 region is CASSLGGAGGGGYTF. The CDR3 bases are TGCGCCAGCAGCCTGGGGGGCGCGGGAGGAGGCGGCTACACCTTC.

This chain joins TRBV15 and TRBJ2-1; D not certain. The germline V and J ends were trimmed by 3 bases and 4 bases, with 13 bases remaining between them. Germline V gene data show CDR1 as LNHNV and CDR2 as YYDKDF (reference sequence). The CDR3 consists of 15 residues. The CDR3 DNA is TGTGCCACCAGCAGGGGTTCCTCCGATTACAATGAGCAGTTCTTC. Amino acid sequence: CATSRGSSDYNEQFF.

CDR3 in amino acids: CASSWSGYTQYF. CDR3 DNA: TGTGCCAGCAGCTGGTCGGGCTATACGCAGTATTTT. This sequence joins TRBV11-2 and TRBJ2-3; D is undetermined. Germline V lookup: CDR1 SGHAT, CDR2 FQNNGV. V lost 4 bases and J lost 7, with 9 bases in between. This CDR3 comprises 12 residues.

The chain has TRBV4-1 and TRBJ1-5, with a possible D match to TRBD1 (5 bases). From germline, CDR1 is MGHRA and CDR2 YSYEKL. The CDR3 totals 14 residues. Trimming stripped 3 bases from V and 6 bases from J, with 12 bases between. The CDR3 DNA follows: TGCGCCAGCAGCCATGATCCAGGGAGTCAGCCCCAGCATTTT. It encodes CASSHDPGSQPQHF.

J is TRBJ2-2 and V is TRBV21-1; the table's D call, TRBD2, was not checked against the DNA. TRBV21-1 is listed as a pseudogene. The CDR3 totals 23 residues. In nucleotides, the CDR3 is TGTGCCAGCAGCAAAGACGGTCCAGGGCCCCTTCCCACGACTAGTGCGAACACCGGGGAGCTGTTTTTT. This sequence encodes CASSKDGPGPLPTTSANTGELFF.

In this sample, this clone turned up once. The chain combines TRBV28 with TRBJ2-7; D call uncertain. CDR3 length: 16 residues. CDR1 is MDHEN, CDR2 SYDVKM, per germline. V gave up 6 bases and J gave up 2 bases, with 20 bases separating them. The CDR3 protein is CASSTQSRAKAYEQYF. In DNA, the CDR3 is TGTGCCAGCAGCACGCAAAGCCGGGCGAAAGCCTACGAGCAGTACTTC.

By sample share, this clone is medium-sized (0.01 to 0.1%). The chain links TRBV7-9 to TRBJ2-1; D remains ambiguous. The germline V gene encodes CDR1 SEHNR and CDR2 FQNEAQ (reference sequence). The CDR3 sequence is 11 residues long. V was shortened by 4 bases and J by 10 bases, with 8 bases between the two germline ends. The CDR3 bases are TGTGCCAGCAGCTCCGATCCAGAGCAGTTCTTC. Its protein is CASSSDPEQFF.

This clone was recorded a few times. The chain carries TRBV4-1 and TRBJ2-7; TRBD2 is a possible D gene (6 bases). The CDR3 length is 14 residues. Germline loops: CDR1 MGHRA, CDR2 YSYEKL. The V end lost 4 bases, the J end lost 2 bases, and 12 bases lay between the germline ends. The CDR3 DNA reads TGCGCCAGCAGCCTTAGGACTACCACCTACGAGCAGTACTTC. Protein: CASSLRTTTYEQYF.

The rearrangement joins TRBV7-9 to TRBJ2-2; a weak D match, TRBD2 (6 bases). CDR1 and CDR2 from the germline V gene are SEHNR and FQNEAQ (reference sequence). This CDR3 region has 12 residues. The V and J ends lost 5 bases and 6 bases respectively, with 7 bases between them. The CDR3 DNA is TGTGCCAGCAGCCGACTAGCCGGGGAGCTGTTTTTT. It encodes CASSRLAGELFF. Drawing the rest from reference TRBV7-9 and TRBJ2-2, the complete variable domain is DTGVSQNPRHKITKRGQNVTFRCDPISEHNRLYWYRQTLGQGPEFLTYFQNEAQLEKSRLLSDRFSAERPKGSFSTLEIQRTEQGDSAMYLCASSRLAGELFFGEGSRLTVL.

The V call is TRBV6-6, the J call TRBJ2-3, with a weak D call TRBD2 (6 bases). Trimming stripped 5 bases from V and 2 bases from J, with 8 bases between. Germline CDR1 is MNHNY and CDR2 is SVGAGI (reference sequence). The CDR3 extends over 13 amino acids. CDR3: CASSQRATDTQYF. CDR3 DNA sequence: TGTGCCAGCAGTCAGCGGGCCACAGATACGCAGTATTTT.

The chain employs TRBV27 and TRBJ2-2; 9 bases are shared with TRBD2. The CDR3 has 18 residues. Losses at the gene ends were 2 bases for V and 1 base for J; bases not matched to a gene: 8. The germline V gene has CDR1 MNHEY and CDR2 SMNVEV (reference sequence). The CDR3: CASSLTAGAGGNTGELFF. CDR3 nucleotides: TGTGCCAGCAGTTTAACCGCGGGAGCGGGAGGGAACACCGGGGAGCTGTTTTTT.

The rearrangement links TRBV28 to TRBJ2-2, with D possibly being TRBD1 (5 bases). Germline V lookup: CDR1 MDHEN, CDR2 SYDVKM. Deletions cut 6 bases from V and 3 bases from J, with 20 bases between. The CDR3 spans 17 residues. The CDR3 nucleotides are TGTGCCAGCAGGCTACCGCCGTTCGGCAGGGACACCGGGGAGCTGTTTTTT. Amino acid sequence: CASRLPPFGRDTGELFF.

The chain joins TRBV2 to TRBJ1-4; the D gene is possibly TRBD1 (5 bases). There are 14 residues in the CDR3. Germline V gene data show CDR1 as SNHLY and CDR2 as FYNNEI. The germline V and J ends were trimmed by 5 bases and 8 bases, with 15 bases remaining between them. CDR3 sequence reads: CASSYGTAQEKLFF. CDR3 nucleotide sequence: TGTGCCAGCAGTTATGGGACGGCCCAGGAAAAACTGTTTTTT.

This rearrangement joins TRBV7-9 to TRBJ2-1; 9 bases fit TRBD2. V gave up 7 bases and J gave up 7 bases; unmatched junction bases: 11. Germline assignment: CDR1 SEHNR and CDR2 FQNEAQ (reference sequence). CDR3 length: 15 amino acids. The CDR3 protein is CASISLAGGLNEQFF. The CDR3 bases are TGTGCCAGCATAAGTTTGGCGGGAGGGCTGAATGAGCAGTTCTTC. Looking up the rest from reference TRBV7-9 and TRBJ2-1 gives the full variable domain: DTGVSQNPRHKITKRGQNVTFRCDPISEHNRLYWYRQTLGQGPEFLTYFQNEAQLEKSRLLSDRFSAERPKGSFSTLEIQRTEQGDSAMYLCASISLAGGLNEQFFGPGTRLTVL.

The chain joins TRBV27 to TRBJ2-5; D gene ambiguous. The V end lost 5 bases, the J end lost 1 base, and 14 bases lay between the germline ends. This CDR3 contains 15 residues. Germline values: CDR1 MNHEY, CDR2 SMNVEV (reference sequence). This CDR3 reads CASSPFLKVQETQYF. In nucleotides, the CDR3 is TGTGCCAGCAGTCCCTTCCTGAAAGTCCAAGAGACCCAGTACTTC.

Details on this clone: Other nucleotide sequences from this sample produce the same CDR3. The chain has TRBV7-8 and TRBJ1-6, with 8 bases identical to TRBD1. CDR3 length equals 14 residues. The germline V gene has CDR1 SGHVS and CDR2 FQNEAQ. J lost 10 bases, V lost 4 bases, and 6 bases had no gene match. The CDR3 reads CASSSDQGASPLHF. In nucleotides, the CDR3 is TGTGCCAGCAGCTCGGATCAGGGGGCCTCACCCCTCCACTTT. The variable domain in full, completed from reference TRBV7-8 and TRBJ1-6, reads GAGVSQSPRYKVAKRGQDVALRCDPISGHVSLFWYQQALGQGPEFLTYFQNEAQLDKSGLPSDRFFAERPEGSVSTLKIQRTQQEDSAVYLCASSSDQGASPLHFGNGTRLTVT.

The CDR3 DNA is TGTGCCAGCTCTTCCGGAGGGTATTATGGCGAGCAGTACTTC. Protein sequence: CASSSGGYYGEQYF. The genes are TRBV27 and TRBJ2-7, with D perhaps matching TRBD2 (6 bases). V lost 8 bases, J lost 6 bases, and 20 bases lay in between. Germline V lookup: CDR1 MNHEY, CDR2 SMNVEV (reference sequence). The CDR3 totals 14 residues.

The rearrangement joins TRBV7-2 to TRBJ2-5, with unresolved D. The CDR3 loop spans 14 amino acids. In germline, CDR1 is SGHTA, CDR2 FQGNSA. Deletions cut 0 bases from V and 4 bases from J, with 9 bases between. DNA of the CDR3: TGTGCCAGCAGCTTAGCGCTTGGCCCAGAGACCCAGTACTTC. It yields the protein CASSLALGPETQYF.